One and the same sample provided the 28 T cell receptor beta chains below, sequenced in a study of metastatic and nonmetastatic thyroid tumors. TCRdb ran MiXCR on the PCR reads. The sample has roughly 20,000 clones; approximately 20% are singletons. No treatment of any kind had been given to any patient before thyroid surgery. The sample consisted of blood. These receptors were obtained from a male donor with papillary thyroid cancer or a benign thyroid nodule (not recorded which). Some clones in this sample may be carry-over from other donors' samples.

Ten or more counts support this clone. The chain links TRBV7-9 to TRBJ1-2, with D unclear. Germline lookup yields CDR1 SEHNR and CDR2 FQNEAQ (reference sequence). V lost 5 bases and J 10 bases, leaving 14 bases between the germline ends. The CDR3 is 12 residues long. Here the CDR3 DNA reads TGTGCCAGCAGCCAGGACGGTAGTGTCTACACCTTC. Amino acid sequence: CASSQDGSVYTF.

This clone was counted at least ten times. The gene calls are TRBV6-5 and TRBJ1-2; D is uncertain. The CDR3 sequence is 11 residues long. V lost 0 bases, J lost 7 bases, and 3 bases lay in between. Germline V gene lookup returns CDR1 MNHEY and CDR2 SVGAGI. The CDR3, as DNA: TGTGCCAGCAGTTACTCGGTTGGCTACACCTTC. Amino acid sequence: CASSYSVGYTF.

In its sample, this clone was seen a few times. The rearrangement joins TRBV9 to TRBJ2-1; TRBD2 matches 7 bases. The germline CDR1 and CDR2 sequences are SGDLS and YYNGEE. Trimming at V came to 2 bases and at J to 7 bases, leaving 9 bases not matched to a gene. The length of the CDR3 is 15 residues. Here the CDR3 DNA reads TGTGCCAGCAGCGTTACTAGCGACAAAGGGAATGAGCAGTTCTTC. This encodes CASSVTSDKGNEQFF. Together with reference TRBV9 and TRBJ2-1, the CDR3 gives the full variable domain: DSGVTQTPKHLITATGQRVTLRCSPRSGDLSVYWYQQSLDQGLQFLIQYYNGEERAKGNILERFSAQQFPDLHSELNLSSLELGDSALYFCASSVTSDKGNEQFFGPGTRLTVL.

A word on this clone: A much larger clone sits a single nucleotide away, making a read error possible. The chain employs TRBV5-6 and TRBJ1-5; D ambiguous. Looked up from germline, CDR1 is SGHDT and CDR2 is YYEEEE. V was cut by 0 bases and J by 5 bases, with 3 bases left in between. The CDR3 extends over 12 amino acids. This CDR3 reads CASSLGDQPQHF. As DNA, the CDR3 is TGTGCCAGCAGCTTGGGGGATCAGCCCCAGCATTTT.

This clone appeared a single time. The J gene is TRBJ1-2, the V gene TRBV5-1; TRBD1 matches 7 bases. From germline, CDR1 is SGHRS and CDR2 YFSETQ. The CDR3 runs to 15 residues. J gave up 6 bases and V 3 bases, and 11 bases lay outside the gene matches. The CDR3 protein is CASSSDATGSDGYTF. The CDR3, as DNA: TGCGCCAGCAGCTCGGACGCGACAGGGTCGGATGGCTACACCTTC.

The chain joins TRBV19 to TRBJ2-7; TRBD1 is a possible D gene (5 bases). V lost 3 bases, J lost 3 bases, and 9 bases lay in between. This CDR3 is 13 amino acids long. Germline loops: CDR1 LNHDA, CDR2 SQIVND (reference sequence). The CDR3: CASSIDRNYEQYF. DNA of the CDR3: TGTGCCAGTAGTATTGACAGAAACTACGAGCAGTACTTC.

There are many counts of this clone. The chain joins TRBV27 to TRBJ2-4; possible D gene TRBD2, 6 bases. Germline V gene data show CDR1 as MNHEY and CDR2 as SMNVEV (reference sequence). The CDR3 length is 16 residues. V lost 5 bases and J lost 7, with 21 bases in between. The CDR3 DNA reads TGTGCCAGCAGTGGAGGGATGGGGACCGAGGGGAACATTCAGTACTTC. Its translation is CASSGGMGTEGNIQYF.

In its sample, this clone was seen many times. The chain couples TRBV5-6 to TRBJ2-3, with 7 nucleotides matching TRBD1. Per the germline V gene, CDR1 is SGHDT and CDR2 is YYEEEE. The CDR3 contains 14 residues. V was clipped by 4 bases and J by 4 bases; unmatched bases: 6. CDR3 region: CASSQGGPADTQYF. DNA of the CDR3: TGTGCCAGCAGCCAAGGGGGCCCGGCAGATACGCAGTATTTT.

For this clone: It may be a read error: a sequence one base away is much more abundant. In the same sample, other DNA sequences code for this CDR3. V and J are TRBV7-9 and TRBJ1-1; D is uncertain. Germline assignment: CDR1 SEHNR and CDR2 FQNEAQ (reference sequence). This CDR3 is built from 14 residues. With 1 base removed from V and 2 bases from J, the gap between germline ends came to 8 bases. The CDR3, as DNA: TGTGCCAGCAGCTTAGAAGGTCGTAACACTGAAGCTTTCTTT. It is translated as CASSLEGRNTEAFF.

This clone was observed a handful of times. V is TRBV7-2 and J is TRBJ2-1, with TRBD2 as a possible D gene (6 bases). The V end lost 7 bases, the J end lost 12 bases, and 16 bases lay between the germline ends. The CDR3 contains 12 residues. CDR1 SGHTA and CDR2 FQGNSA come from the germline V gene. The CDR3 loop reads CASISQVEGQFF. DNA of the CDR3: TGTGCCAGCATCTCTCAAGTGGAGGGGCAGTTCTTC.

This clone was found many times. The chain links TRBV11-3 to TRBJ1-1, with TRBD1 identical over 8 bases. Germline assignment: CDR1 SGHNT and CDR2 YENEEA. There are 13 residues in the CDR3. V shed 3 bases and J 11 bases; nucleotides not matched to a gene: 8. CDR3 sequence (DNA): TGTGCCAGCAGCTTTTCCCAGGGGGCGTCGGCTTTCTTT. The encoded protein is CASSFSQGASAFF.

This clone was detected only a few times. This sequence joins TRBV12-3 or TRBV12-4 and TRBJ1-3; no clear D gene. The CDR3 spans 12 residues. V was shortened by 7 bases and J by 9 bases, with 13 bases between the two germline ends. CDR3 in DNA: TGTGCCAGCATCACCCCATGTGTCACCATATATTTT. The encoded protein is CASITPCVTIYF.

Of note for this clone: An end of the junction differs from the germline gene, which may be a read error. The CDR3 nucleotides read TGTGCCAGCAGTGGGCGGGGCAGCGCCGTATACAATGATCAGTTCTTC. As protein: CASSGRGSAVYNDQFF. V and J are TRBV28 and TRBJ2-1; possibly TRBD2 for D (6 bases). Per germline, CDR1 MDHEN and CDR2 SYDVKM. This CDR3 spans 16 amino acids.

This clone has at least ten counts. The V and J genes are TRBV10-3 and TRBJ2-5, with 10 nucleotides matching TRBD2. Unmatched junction bases numbered 8, after V lost 6 bases and J lost 4 bases. Looked up from germline, CDR1 is ENHRY and CDR2 is SYGVKD. The CDR3 consists of 15 residues. The CDR3 coding sequence is TGTGCCATCAGCTCACCGGGACTAGCGTTAGAGACCCAGTACTTC. Its protein product is CAISSPGLALETQYF.

This clone was detected ten times or more. This sample includes further DNA sequences coding for the same CDR3. The rearrangement links TRBV20-1 to TRBJ2-1, with D perhaps TRBD1 or TRBD2 (5 bases each). This CDR3 spans 18 amino acids. Germline-derived CDR1 and CDR2 are DFQATT and SNEGSKA (reference sequence). Trimming cost V 2 bases and J 0 bases, with 20 bases left between them. CDR3 nucleotide sequence: TGCAGTGCTAGATCGCCGGGACGTTCTCCGAGCTCCTACAATGAGCAGTTCTTC. As protein: CSARSPGRSPSSYNEQFF.

The V gene is TRBV28, the J gene TRBJ1-1; D gene ambiguous. From germline, CDR1 is MDHEN and CDR2 SYDVKM. This CDR3 has 12 residues. The V and J ends lost 8 bases and 4 bases respectively, with 11 bases between them. The CDR3, as DNA: TGTGCCAGCGTCGAGATCGGCACTGAAGCTTTCTTT. Encoded protein: CASVEIGTEAFF.

This clone came up many times. CDR3 in amino acids: CASSYERGGLNTGELFF. The CDR3 nucleotides read TGTGCCAGCAGTTACGAACGAGGAGGACTGAACACCGGGGAGCTGTTTTTT. The chain has TRBV6-2 or TRBV6-3 and TRBJ2-2; a weak D match, TRBD2 (5 bases). CDR1 is MNHEY, CDR2 SVGEGT, per germline. This CDR3 region has 17 residues. The V gene lost 2 bases and the J gene lost 1 base, with 14 bases spanning the gap.

Remarks on this clone: Just one base apart from a much larger clone, this may be a read error. The sample carries other DNA sequences with the same CDR3. The chain uses TRBV20-1 and TRBJ2-3; D remains ambiguous. The CDR3 is 13 amino acids. Per germline, CDR1 DFQATT and CDR2 SNEGSKA (reference sequence). The CDR3 coding sequence is TGCAGCGCCCGGAAGCGCCTGGCAGATACGCAGTATTTT. Protein: CSARKRLADTQYF.

With regard to this clone: A much larger clone lies a single base off, so this may be a read error. The chain recombines TRBV20-1 with TRBJ2-5; no definite D call. The germline V gene has CDR1 DFQATT and CDR2 SNEGSKA (reference sequence). This CDR3 region has 10 residues. V was pared by 6 bases and J by 5 bases, with 7 bases between. CDR3 nucleotides: TGCAGTGCAGGGTTTGAGACCCAGTACTTC. This codes for CSAGFETQYF.

This clone was observed at least ten times. The rearrangement links TRBV28 to TRBJ1-1; TRBD1 might be the D (6 bases). Trimming pared 5 bases from V and 0 bases from J, leaving 13 bases between. CDR3 length equals 15 residues. Germline V lookup: CDR1 MDHEN, CDR2 SYDVKM. The CDR3 DNA reads TGTGCCAGCAGTCCCCCAGACAGGCTGAACACTGAAGCTTTCTTT. Protein sequence: CASSPPDRLNTEAFF.

This clone was detected only a few times. V and J are TRBV27 and TRBJ1-6, with D possibly matching TRBD1 (6 bases). Germline V gene sequence: CDR1 MNHEY, CDR2 SMNVEV (reference sequence). V was shortened by 5 bases and J by 14 bases, with 22 bases between the two germline ends. The CDR3 extends over 15 amino acids. CDR3 DNA sequence: TGTGCCAGCAGTAGATTCCGGGACACTAAGGCGGCCCTCCACTTT. Translating gives CASSRFRDTKAALHF.

Ten or more counts support this clone. The chain links TRBV27 to TRBJ2-3; D uncertain. Germline CDR1 reads MNHEY; CDR2 reads SMNVEV (reference sequence). The CDR3 covers 13 residues. V gave up 5 bases and J gave up 10 bases, with 16 bases separating them. CDR3 loop: CASSPGPLGSQYF. The CDR3 bases are TGTGCCAGCAGTCCGGGCCCACTGGGCTCGCAGTATTTT.

This clone was detected many times. The rearrangement uses TRBV7-9 and TRBJ1-1; D gene unclear. There are 13 residues in the CDR3. Trimming took off 4 bases at V and 3 bases at J, with 9 bases between the two ends. Germline lookup yields CDR1 SEHNR and CDR2 FQNEAQ (reference sequence). The CDR3 spells CASSYYADTEAFF. For the CDR3, the DNA is TGTGCCAGCAGCTATTACGCCGACACTGAAGCTTTCTTT.

This clone was recorded many times. V and J are TRBV11-2 and TRBJ1-2, with D maybe TRBD1 (5 bases). The CDR3 runs to 13 residues. Germline V CDR1 and CDR2: SGHAT, FQNNGV. Trimming shortened V by 4 bases and J by 7 bases, and 13 bases separated the two germline ends. CDR3 sequence (DNA): TGTGCCAGCAGCTCCGCATTGAGGGGTGGCTACACCTTC. This codes for CASSSALRGGYTF.

The sample holds many counts of this clone. The chain employs TRBV20-1 and TRBJ2-1; D remains ambiguous. Germline lookup yields CDR1 DFQATT and CDR2 SNEGSKA (reference sequence). The CDR3 is 14 amino acids. V shed 4 bases and J shed 0 bases, with 10 bases lying between them. The CDR3 here is CSAIPLSSYNEQFF. The CDR3 DNA is TGCAGTGCTATACCCCTGAGCTCCTACAATGAGCAGTTCTTC.

This clone was seen more than once but under ten times. The V call is TRBV27, the J call TRBJ2-6; D is unresolved. The CDR3 spans 13 residues. V was pared by 11 bases and J by 0 bases, with 8 bases between. Germline V lookup: CDR1 MNHEY, CDR2 SMNVEV (reference sequence). The CDR3 here is CAARSSGANVLTF. In nucleotides, the CDR3 is TGTGCCGCCCGGTCCTCTGGGGCCAACGTCCTGACTTTC.

This clone was detected many times. J is TRBJ2-3 and V is TRBV28, with 9 bases matching TRBD2. The CDR3 loop spans 17 amino acids. J gave up 2 bases and V 7 bases, and 13 bases lay outside the gene matches. The V gene's germline CDR1 is MDHEN and CDR2 SYDVKM. CDR3 nucleotides: TGTGCCAGCACTCCCGCGGGAGGGGGACATTTCACAGATACGCAGTATTTT. Translation gives CASTPAGGGHFTDTQYF.

This clone was counted ten times or more. V gene TRBV20-1 combines with J gene TRBJ1-2, with 8 bases lining up with TRBD1. This CDR3 has 11 residues. The V gene end was trimmed by 6 bases and the J gene end by 8 bases; junction bases not matched to a gene: 5. CDR1 DFQATT and CDR2 SNEGSKA come from the germline V gene (reference sequence). The CDR3 nucleotides read TGCAGTGCCTACAGGGGGAACGGCTACACCTTC. Residues: CSAYRGNGYTF.